This TCR beta chain was retrieved from a study of blood T cell repertoires in COVID-19 (dated by TCRdb to 2020 to 2021). General notes on the study: Collaborator samples came from the United States, Italy and Spain and covered acute and convalescent phases of COVID-19. The material from the prospective study consisted of cDNA or gDNA derived from T cells, B-cell-depleted T cells, or PBMCs. The dataset comprised deeply sampled blood TCRbeta repertoires from subjects exposed to, actively infected with, or recovered from COVID-19. A freely available public database, intended as a resource for researchers studying the immune response to SARS-CoV-2, is where the repertoires were released. The samples were drawn from two sources: the first 160 participants of the ongoing ImmuneRACE study, and 1,000 to 1,500 subjects contributed by 6 global collaborators. Nearly every sample came with metadata listing a de-identified subject ID, COVID-19 status, age in years and sex. HLA class I and class II types, where available, came from metadata supplied by the sample provider rather than from assay-based typing.

The immunoSEQ Assay, a bias-controlled multiplex PCR, was used to amplify TCRbeta CDR3 regions from genomic DNA. As for the authors' bioinformatics: Nucleated cell counts per sample were estimated from amplification of reference gene primers within the assay. Sequence reads were collapsed and filtered to measure the absolute abundance of every unique TCRbeta CDR3 rearrangement. For each sample, productive Simpson clonality was calculated by taking the square root of Simpson's diversity index across productive rearrangements. TCRdb carries this immuneACCESS record with in-frame sequences only. Its versions omit some clonotypes, under half of them owing to an unresolved V gene in the studies checked, with the rest unexplained. That table gives V, J and clone size, and the DNA gave D and trimming. The sample table holds roughly 150,000 clones, of which roughly 84% were seen once. Jointly, the top ten make up 44% of the sample.

Whole blood was collected in K2EDTA tubes by collaborating institutions according to the institutions' own protocols. For TCRbeta analysis, collaborators shipped samples in one of three forms: frozen whole blood, isolated PBMCs, or DNA extracted from either of those sample types. V is cut back by 0 bases and J by 9 bases, with 4 bases in the junction unmatched. As encoded in the germline V gene, CDR1 is SGHRS while CDR2 is YFSETQ. From its cysteine to its phenylalanine, the CDR3 spans 15 amino acids. The DNA shown is the 45-base CDR3, in frame from base 1. Note on this clone: Its recognized antigen is unknown. There are no base qualities to consult, and no much larger clone falls within one base.

What the authors observed across the whole study: How much clinical and demographic metadata was included differed by source and by participant, and the metadata was provided uncurated.

The chain is made from TRBV5-1 and TRBJ1-6; TRBD1 matches 9 bases in the middle. The sequencing input was peripheral blood. The source of this sequence is a human donor in a cohort sampled during active COVID-19. The DNA reads as follows: TGCGCCAGCAGCTTGGAGGGGACAGGGTTTTCACCCCTCCACTTT. Translation gives CASSLEGTGFSPLHF. The CDR3 plus the reference TRBV5-1 and TRBJ1-6 genes for the other parts give the full variable domain: KAGVTQTPRYLIKTRGQQVTLSCSPISGHRSVSWYQQTPGQGLQFLFEYFSETQRNKGNFPGRFSGRQFSNSRSEMNVSTLELGDSALYLCASSLEGTGFSPLHFGNGTRLTVT.